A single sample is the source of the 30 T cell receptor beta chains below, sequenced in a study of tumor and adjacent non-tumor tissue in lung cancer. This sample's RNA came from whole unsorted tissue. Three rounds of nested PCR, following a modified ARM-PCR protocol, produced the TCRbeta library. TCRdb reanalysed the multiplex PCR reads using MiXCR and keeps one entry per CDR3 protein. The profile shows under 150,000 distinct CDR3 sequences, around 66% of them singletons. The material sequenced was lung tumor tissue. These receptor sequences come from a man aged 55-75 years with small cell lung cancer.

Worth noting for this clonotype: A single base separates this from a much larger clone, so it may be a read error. The CDR3 DNA reads TGTGCCAGCAGTGAATTTGGGGTAGGTGGCACTGAAGCTTTCTTT. It yields the protein CASSEFGVGGTEAFF. The chain recombines TRBV6-1 with TRBJ1-1; D ambiguous. The V gene lost 2 bases and the J gene lost 4 bases, with 14 bases spanning the gap. CDR1 and CDR2 (germline): MNHNS, SASEGT. The CDR3 consists of 15 residues.

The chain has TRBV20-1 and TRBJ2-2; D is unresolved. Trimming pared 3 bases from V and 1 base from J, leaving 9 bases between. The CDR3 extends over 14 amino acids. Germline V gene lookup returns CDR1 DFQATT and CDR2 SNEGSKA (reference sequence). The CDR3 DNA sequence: TGCAGTGCTAGCTTTAAGGGGAACACCGGGGAGCTGTTTTTT. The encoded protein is CSASFKGNTGELFF.

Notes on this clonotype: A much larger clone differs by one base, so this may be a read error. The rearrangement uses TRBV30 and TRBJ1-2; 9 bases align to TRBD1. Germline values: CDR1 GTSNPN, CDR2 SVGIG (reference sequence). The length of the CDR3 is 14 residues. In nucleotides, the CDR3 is TGTGCACACTCAACAGTGGACAGGGGATACGGCTACACCTTC. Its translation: CAHSTVDRGYGYTF.

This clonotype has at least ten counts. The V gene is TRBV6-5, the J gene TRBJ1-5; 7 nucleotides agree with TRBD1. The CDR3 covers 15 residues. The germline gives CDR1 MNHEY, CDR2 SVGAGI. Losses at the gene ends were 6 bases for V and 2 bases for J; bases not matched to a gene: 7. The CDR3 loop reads CASSPDRAGNQPQHF. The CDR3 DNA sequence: TGTGCCAGCAGCCCAGACAGGGCGGGCAATCAGCCCCAGCATTTT.

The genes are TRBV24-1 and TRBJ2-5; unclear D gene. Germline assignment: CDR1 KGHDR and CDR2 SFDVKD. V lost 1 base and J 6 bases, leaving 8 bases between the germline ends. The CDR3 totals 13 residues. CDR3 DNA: TGTGCCACCAGTGATTTCCCCATTAAGACCCAGTACTTC. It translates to CATSDFPIKTQYF.

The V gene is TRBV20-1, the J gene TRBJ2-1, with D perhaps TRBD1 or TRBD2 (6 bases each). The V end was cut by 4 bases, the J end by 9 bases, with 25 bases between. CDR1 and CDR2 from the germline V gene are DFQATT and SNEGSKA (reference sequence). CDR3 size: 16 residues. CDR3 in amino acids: CSATVAGGTFGCEQFF. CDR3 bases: TGCAGTGCTACGGTAGCTGGAGGGACATTCGGCTGTGAGCAGTTCTTC.

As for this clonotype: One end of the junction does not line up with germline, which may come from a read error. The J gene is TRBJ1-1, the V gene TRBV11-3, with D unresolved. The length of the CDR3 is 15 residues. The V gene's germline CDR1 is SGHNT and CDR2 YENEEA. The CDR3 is CASKSGPGLITETFF. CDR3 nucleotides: TGTGCCAGCAAATCAGGCCCCGGCCTGATCACTGAAACTTTCTTT.

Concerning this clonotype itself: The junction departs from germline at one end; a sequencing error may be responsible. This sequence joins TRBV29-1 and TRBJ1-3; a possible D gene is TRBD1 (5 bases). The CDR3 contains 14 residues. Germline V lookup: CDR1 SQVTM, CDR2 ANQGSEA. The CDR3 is CSARTGFSGNTTYF. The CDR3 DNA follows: TGCAGCGCCAGAACAGGATTCTCTGGAAACACCACATATTTT.

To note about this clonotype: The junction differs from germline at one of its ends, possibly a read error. As DNA, the CDR3 is TGTGCTAGTGGCTTGGCCCAGGTGAATGAGCAGTTCTTC. It yields the protein CASGLAQVNEQFF. V gene TRBV12-5 combines with J gene TRBJ2-1; D gene unclear. CDR3 size: 13 residues. Germline-derived CDR1 and CDR2 are LGHNT and FRNRAP.

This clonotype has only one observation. The CDR3 region has the DNA TGTGCCAGCAGCGAATTTGGTGGCGACATCAATGAGCAGTTCTTC. Translation: CASSEFGGDINEQFF. This chain connects TRBV6-1 to TRBJ2-1, with D unclear. Deletions cut 6 bases from V and 6 bases from J, with 18 bases between. CDR1 and CDR2 (germline): MNHNS, SASEGT. The CDR3 is made up of 15 amino acids.

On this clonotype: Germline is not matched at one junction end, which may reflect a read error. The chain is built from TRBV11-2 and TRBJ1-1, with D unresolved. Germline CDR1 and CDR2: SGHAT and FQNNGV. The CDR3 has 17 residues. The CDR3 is CASSSKQEPRINAEAFF. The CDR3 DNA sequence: TGTGCCAGCAGCTCAAAGCAGGAGCCAAGGATAAACGCTGAAGCTTTCTTC.

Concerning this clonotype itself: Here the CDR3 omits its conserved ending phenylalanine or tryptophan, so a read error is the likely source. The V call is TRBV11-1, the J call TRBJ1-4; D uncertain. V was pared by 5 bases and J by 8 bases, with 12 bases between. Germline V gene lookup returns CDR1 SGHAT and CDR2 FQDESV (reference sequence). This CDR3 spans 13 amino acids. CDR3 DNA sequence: TGTGCCAGCAGCGGGCAGGCGGAAGAAAAACTGTTTTTG. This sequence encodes CASSGQAEEKLFL.

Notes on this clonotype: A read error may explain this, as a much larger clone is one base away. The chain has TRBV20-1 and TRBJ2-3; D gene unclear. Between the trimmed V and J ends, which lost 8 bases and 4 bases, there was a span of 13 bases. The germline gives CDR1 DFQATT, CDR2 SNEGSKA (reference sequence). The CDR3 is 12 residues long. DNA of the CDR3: TGCAGTTCTATGGGTCTGGCAGATACGCAGTATTTT. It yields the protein CSSMGLADTQYF.

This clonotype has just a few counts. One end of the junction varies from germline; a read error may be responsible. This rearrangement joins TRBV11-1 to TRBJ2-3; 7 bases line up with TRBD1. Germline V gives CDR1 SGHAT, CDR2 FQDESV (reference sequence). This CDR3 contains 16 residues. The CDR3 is CVSSSTGIGSADTQYF. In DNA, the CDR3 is TGTGTCAGCAGCTCGACAGGGATAGGAAGCGCAGATACGCAGTATTTT.

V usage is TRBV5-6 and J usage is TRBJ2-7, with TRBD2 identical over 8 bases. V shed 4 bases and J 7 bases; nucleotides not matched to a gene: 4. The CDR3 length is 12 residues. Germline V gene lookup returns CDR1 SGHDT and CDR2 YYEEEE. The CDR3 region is CASSTGLGEQYV. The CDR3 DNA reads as TGTGCCAGCAGCACGGGACTAGGGGAGCAGTACGTC.

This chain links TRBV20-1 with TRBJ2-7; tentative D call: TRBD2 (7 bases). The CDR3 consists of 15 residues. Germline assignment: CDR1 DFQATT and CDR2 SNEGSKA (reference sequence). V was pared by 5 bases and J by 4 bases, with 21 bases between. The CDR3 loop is CSAWGGGTALYEQYF. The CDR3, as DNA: TGCAGTGCTTGGGGGGGCGGGACCGCCTTGTACGAGCAGTACTTC.

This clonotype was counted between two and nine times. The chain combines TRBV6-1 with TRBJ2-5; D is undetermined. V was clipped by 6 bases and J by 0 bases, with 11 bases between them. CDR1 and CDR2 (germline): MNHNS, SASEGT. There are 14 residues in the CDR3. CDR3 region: CASRERRDQETQYF. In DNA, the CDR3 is TGTGCCAGCAGGGAGAGACGAGACCAAGAGACCCAGTACTTC.

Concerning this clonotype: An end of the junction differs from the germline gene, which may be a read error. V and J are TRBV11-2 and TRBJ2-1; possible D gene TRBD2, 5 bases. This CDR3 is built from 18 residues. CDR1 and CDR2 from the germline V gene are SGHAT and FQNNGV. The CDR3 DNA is TGTACCAGCAGCTTAGGAGGAAGAGGGCGATCCTCCTACAATGAGCAGTTCTTC. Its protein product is CTSSLGGRGRSSYNEQFF.

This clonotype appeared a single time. In DNA form, the CDR3 reads TGCGGCGGCCGAGACAGGTCTAGGAGCACTGAAGCTTTCTTT. It encodes CGGRDRSRSTEAFF. This chain joins TRBV29-1 and TRBJ1-1, with a possible D match to TRBD1 (6 bases). The V gene's germline CDR1 is SQVTM and CDR2 ANQGSEA. The CDR3 spans 14 residues. Full variable domain (missing parts from reference TRBV29-1 and TRBJ1-1): SAVISQKPSRDICQRGTSLTIQCQVDSQVTMMFWYRQQPGQSLTLIATANQGSEATYESGFVIDKFPISRPNLTFSTLTVSNMSPEDSSIYLCGGRDRSRSTEAFFGQGTRLTVV.

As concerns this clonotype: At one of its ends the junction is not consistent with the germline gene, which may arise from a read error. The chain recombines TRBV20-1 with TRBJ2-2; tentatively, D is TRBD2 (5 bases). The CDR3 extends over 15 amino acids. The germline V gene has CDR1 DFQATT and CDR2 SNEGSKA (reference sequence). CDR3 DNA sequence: TGCAGTGCTAGAGACCCCGAGTTTGAGGCCGGGAAGCTGTTTTTT. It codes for CSARDPEFEAGKLFF.

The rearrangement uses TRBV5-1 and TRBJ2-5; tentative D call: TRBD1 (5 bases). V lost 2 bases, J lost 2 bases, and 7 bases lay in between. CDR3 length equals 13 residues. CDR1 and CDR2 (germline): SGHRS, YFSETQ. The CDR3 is CASSFRGQETQYF. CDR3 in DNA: TGCGCCAGCAGCTTTAGGGGTCAAGAGACCCAGTACTTC.

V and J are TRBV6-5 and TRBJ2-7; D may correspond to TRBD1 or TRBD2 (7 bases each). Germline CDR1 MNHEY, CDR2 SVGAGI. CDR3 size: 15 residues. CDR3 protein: CASRGGLALSYEQYV. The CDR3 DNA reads TGTGCTAGCAGGGGGGGGCTAGCGCTAAGCTACGAGCAGTACGTC.

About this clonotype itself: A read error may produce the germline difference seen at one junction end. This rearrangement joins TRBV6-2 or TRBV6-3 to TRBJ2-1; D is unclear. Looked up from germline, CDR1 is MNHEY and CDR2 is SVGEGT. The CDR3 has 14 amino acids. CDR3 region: CSSSPGSSYNGQFF. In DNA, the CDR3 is TGTTCCAGCAGCCCCGGCTCCTCCTACAATGGGCAGTTCTTC.

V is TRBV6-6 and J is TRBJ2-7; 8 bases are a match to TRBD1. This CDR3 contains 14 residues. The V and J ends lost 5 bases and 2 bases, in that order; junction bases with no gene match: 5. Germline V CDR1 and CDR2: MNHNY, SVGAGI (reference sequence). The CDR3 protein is CASSRRDRTYEQYF. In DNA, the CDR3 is TGTGCCAGCAGTCGCCGGGACAGGACCTACGAGCAGTACTTC.

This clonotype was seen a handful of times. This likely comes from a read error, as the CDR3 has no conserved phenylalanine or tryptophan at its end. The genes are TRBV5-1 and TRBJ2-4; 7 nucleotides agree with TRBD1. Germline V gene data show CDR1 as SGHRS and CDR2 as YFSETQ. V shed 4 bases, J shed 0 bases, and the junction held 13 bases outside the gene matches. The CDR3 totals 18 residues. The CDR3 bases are TGCGCCAGCAGCCGACCGACAGGGCAGCCTCAAGCCAAAAACATTCAGTACCTC. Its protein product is CASSRPTGQPQAKNIQYL.

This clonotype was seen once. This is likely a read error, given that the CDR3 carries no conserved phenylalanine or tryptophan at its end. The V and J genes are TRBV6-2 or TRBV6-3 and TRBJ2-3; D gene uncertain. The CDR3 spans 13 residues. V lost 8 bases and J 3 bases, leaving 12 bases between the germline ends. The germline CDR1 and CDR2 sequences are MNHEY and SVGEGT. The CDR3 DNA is TGTGCCAGCGCGATTAGGAGAACAGATACGCAGTATTCT. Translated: CASAIRRTDTQYS.

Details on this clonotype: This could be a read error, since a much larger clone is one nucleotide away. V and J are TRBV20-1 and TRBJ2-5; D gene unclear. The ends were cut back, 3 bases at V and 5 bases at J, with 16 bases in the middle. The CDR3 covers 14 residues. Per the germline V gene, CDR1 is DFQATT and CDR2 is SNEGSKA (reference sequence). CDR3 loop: CSASTGFRLETQYF. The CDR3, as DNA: TGCAGTGCTAGCACGGGTTTTCGATTGGAGACCCAGTACTTC.

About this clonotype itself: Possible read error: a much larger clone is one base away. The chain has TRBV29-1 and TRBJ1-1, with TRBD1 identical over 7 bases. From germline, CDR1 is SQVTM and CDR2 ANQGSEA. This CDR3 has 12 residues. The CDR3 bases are TGCAGCGGGCAGGGGGTGAACACTGTAGCTTTCTTT. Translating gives CSGQGVNTVAFF.

For the CDR3, the DNA is TGTGCCAGCAACCCACTCGGGTTTCCTTTAGGCGAGCAGTACGTC. This translates into CASNPLGFPLGEQYV. The chain is built from TRBV6-2 or TRBV6-3 and TRBJ2-7; D call uncertain. The CDR3 spans 15 residues. Germline V gene lookup returns CDR1 MNHEY and CDR2 SVGEGT. The V end was cut by 7 bases, the J end by 6 bases, with 22 bases between.

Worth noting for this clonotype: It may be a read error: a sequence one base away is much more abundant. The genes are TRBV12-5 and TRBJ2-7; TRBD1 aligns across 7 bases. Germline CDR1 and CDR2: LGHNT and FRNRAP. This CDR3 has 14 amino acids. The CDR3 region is CSSGLNRQGYEQYF. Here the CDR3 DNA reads TGTTCTAGTGGTTTAAATCGACAGGGCTACGAGCAGTACTTC. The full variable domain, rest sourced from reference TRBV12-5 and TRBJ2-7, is DARVTQTPRHKVTEMGQEVTMRCQPILGHNTVFWYRQTMMQGLELLAYFRNRAPLDDSGMPKDRFSAEMPDATLATLKIQPSEPRDSAVYFCSSGLNRQGYEQYFGPGTRLTVT.